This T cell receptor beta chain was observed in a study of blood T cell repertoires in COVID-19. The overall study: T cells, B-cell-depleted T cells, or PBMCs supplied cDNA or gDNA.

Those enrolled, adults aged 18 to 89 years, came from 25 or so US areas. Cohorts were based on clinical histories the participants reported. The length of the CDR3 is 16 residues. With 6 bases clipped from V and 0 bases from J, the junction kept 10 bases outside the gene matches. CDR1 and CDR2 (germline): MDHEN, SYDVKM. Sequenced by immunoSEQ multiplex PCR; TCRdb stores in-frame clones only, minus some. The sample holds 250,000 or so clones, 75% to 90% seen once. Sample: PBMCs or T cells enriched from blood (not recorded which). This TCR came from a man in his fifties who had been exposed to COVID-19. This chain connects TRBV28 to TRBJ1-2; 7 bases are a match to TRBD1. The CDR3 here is CASRSPGGQSNYGYTF. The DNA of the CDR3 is TGTGCCAGCAGGTCACCCGGGGGACAGTCTAACTATGGCTACACCTTC.